This T cell receptor (beta chain) was recorded in a study of monozygotic twins with inflammatory bowel disease. Whole-study findings and limits: Immunosuppressive treatments were not uniform, and this may have added variability to patient repertoires.

This CDR3 has 12 residues. The germline gives CDR1 MNHNY, CDR2 SVGAGI (reference sequence). Comment on this clonotype: Its antigen is currently unknown.

Isolation of total RNA was performed on whole blood, with no prior T cell sorting. Generation of cDNA took place in eight separate reactions per sample. Each of TCRalpha and TCRbeta cDNA went through two nested PCRs, lasting around 16 and 10 cycles. TCRdb reprocessed the 5' RACE reads, keeping one entry per CDR3 protein, no DNA. The sample includes about 380,000 distinct CDR3 sequences. This sequence joins TRBV6-6 and TRBJ2-2. This TCR was recovered from a human donor with ulcerative colitis or Crohn's disease, or a healthy co-twin of an affected twin (not recorded which). Sequenced input: blood. CDR3 region: CANSGVTGELFF.